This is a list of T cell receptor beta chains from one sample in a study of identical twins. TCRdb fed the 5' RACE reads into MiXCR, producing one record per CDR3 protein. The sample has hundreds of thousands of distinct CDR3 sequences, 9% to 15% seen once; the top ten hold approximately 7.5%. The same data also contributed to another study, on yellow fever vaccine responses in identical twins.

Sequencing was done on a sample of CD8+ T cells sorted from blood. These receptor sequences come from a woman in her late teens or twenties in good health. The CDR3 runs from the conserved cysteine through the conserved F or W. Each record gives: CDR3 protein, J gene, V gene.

CASSVGSLTGETQYF	TRBJ2-5	TRBV9
CASSLLASKETQYF	TRBJ2-5	TRBV7-8
CASSSDRGSYNEQFF	TRBJ2-1	TRBV4-1
CASSFGQDNSPLHF	TRBJ1-6	TRBV5-5
CASSLHSGSYEQYF	TRBJ2-7	TRBV5-1
CASSLWGDSNQPQHF	TRBJ1-5	TRBV28
CASSTAGGANVLTF	TRBJ2-6	TRBV12-3/TRBV12-4
CASSESGTGISGANVLTF	TRBJ2-6	TRBV2
CASSLSLLAGGPLNEQFF	TRBJ2-1	TRBV13
CSARAGSRDRGPGTEAFF	TRBJ1-1	TRBV20-1
CASSSGPSSYEQYF	TRBJ2-7	TRBV7-9
CASSEFTWGTHNEQFF	TRBJ2-1	TRBV6-1
CASSESGGYNEQFF	TRBJ2-1	TRBV6-4
CSARAGGGRETQYF	TRBJ2-5	TRBV20-1
CASSQGVGGETQYF	TRBJ2-5	TRBV4-2
CASSPSSYYEQYF	TRBJ2-7	TRBV7-8
CASSLEGAGEQFF	TRBJ2-1	TRBV7-9
CASSLARIVDEQFF	TRBJ2-1	TRBV7-6
CSARDPRMEQYF	TRBJ2-7	TRBV20-1
CASSEWTGGFASTEAFF	TRBJ1-1	TRBV9
CASSLFAGKNGELFF	TRBJ2-2	TRBV28
CASSYSWSGIDETQYF	TRBJ2-5	TRBV6-5
CASSLSLAGGTDTQYF	TRBJ2-3	TRBV28
CASSLQGDRSETQYF	TRBJ2-5	TRBV28
CASSPIDGTLDTQYF	TRBJ2-3	TRBV7-3
CSVRLAGGLQETQYF	TRBJ2-5	TRBV29-1
CASSQDRTYQETQYF	TRBJ2-5	TRBV14
CAISESGLSGELFF	TRBJ2-2	TRBV10-3
CASSQDWAGVDNEQFF	TRBJ2-1	TRBV4-1
CASSLGTSREQYF	TRBJ2-7	TRBV27
CASSPRTFRAGNYGYTF	TRBJ1-2	TRBV27
CASSLEGLSGLGEQYF	TRBJ2-7	TRBV5-6
CASSPAASGLDEQFF	TRBJ2-1	TRBV12-3/TRBV12-4
CASSVRLAGEQETQYF	TRBJ2-5	TRBV13
CASSFGPGQSNTEAFF	TRBJ1-1	TRBV5-1
CASSPGLAGGPGNTDTQYF	TRBJ2-3	TRBV28
CASSQTLPGGFYNEQFF	TRBJ2-1	TRBV3-1